Listed below are T cell receptor beta chains from one sample, sequenced in a study of Graves' ophthalmopathy and Graves' hyperthyroidism. MiXCR, run by TCRdb on the multiplex PCR reads, gives a single entry per CDR3 protein. The table lists about 210,000 distinct CDR3 sequences, roughly 29% of them singletons. The source material was peripheral blood. These receptors came from a man aged 45-65 years with Graves' ophthalmopathy. CDR3s include the opening cysteine and the closing phenylalanine or tryptophan. A D gene is named only where the DNA matches it firmly.

CASSLWGGEAFF,TRBV12-3/TRBV12-4,.
CASSLEGGPYEQYF,TRBV7-2,.
CASNPAGGRGDHHRNTIYF,TRBV19,.
CASSPTGEGRETQYF,TRBV7-9,TRBD2
CASSLQGKFYGYTF,TRBV6-1,.
CATSSGEGAYEQYF,TRBV15,.
CASREYEGGPYEQYF,TRBV2,.
CASSDPRDRADTEAFF,TRBV2,TRBD1
CASKAGLGGEQYF,TRBV6-5,TRBD2
CASRDSRETTQYF,TRBV6-1,.
CASSSDRDNEQFF,TRBV6-5,TRBD1
CASSLEMGNSYEQYF,TRBV7-2,.
CASRPMRGGADTEAFF,TRBV12-3/TRBV12-4,.
CASSLAAGTQETQYF,TRBV7-2,.
CASSFTQASTEAFF,TRBV7-8,.
CASRGMNTEAFF,TRBV4-2,.
CSVSRTANTEAFF,TRBV29-1,.
CASQRDSQETQYF,TRBV28,TRBD1
CASSTGQALTEAFF,TRBV5-1,TRBD1
CASSYHPPGRPQNYGYTF,TRBV6-2/TRBV6-3,.
CASNTNRVQPQHF,TRBV6-2/TRBV6-3,.
CASSQERGENYGYTF,TRBV4-1,.
CASSKGRKNTGELFF,TRBV12-3/TRBV12-4,.
CASSRSHTQYF,TRBV18,.
CASSEMRDTEQYF,TRBV10-2,.
CASSQLDSQETQYF,TRBV3-1,.
CSARVRDTSYEQYF,TRBV20-1,.